The 7 T cell receptor beta chains reported below all come from one sample, sequenced in a study of blood T cells in healthy people across ages. Through a sample-barcoded 5' primer and a J-beta primer mix, a second PCR was run for roughly 7 to 12 cycles. TCRdb analysed the 5' RACE reads with MiXCR anew, one entry per CDR3 protein. The data show hundreds of thousands of distinct CDR3 sequences, 40% to 45% seen once. Sequenced: blood. The origin of the receptors is a man older than 75 in good health.

This rearrangement joins TRBV6-2 or TRBV6-3 to TRBJ2-7, with D possibly TRBD1 on 6 matching bases. The length of the CDR3 is 16 residues. Trimming pared 6 bases from V and 0 bases from J, leaving 18 bases between. The germline V gene encodes CDR1 MNHEY and CDR2 SVGEGT. CDR3 protein: CASRRDRNSFSYEQYF. The CDR3 nucleotides are TGTGCCAGCAGGCGAGACAGGAACTCTTTCTCCTACGAGCAGTACTTC.

V usage is TRBV2 and J usage is TRBJ1-1; 8 bases map to TRBD1. In germline, CDR1 is SNHLY, CDR2 FYNNEI. V was clipped by 3 bases and J by 1 base; unmatched bases: 10. The CDR3 totals 17 residues. The CDR3 coding sequence is TGTGCCAGCAGTGAGAGGGGAATGGACAGGGAGAACACTGAAGCTTTCTTT. Residues: CASSERGMDRENTEAFF.

V gene TRBV6-2 or TRBV6-3 combines with J gene TRBJ1-4; tentatively, D is TRBD1 (5 bases). CDR1 is MNHEY and CDR2 is SVGEGT in the germline V gene. The CDR3 totals 15 residues. Trimming left V 2 bases short and J 6 bases short, with 13 bases between. The CDR3 here is CASSYQGLKDEKLFF. CDR3 bases: TGTGCCAGCAGTTACCAGGGTCTCAAAGATGAAAAACTGTTTTTT.

The V and J genes are TRBV7-9 and TRBJ2-5, with 11 bases fitting TRBD2. V lost 5 bases and J lost 11; bases outside the gene matches: 13. The germline CDR1 and CDR2 sequences are SEHNR and FQNEAQ (reference sequence). The CDR3 has 15 amino acids. The CDR3 DNA reads as TGTGCCAGCAGCATACGACTAGCGGGAACGAATGAGCAGTACTTC. Translating it yields CASSIRLAGTNEQYF.

V gene TRBV27 combines with J gene TRBJ2-5; D perhaps matches TRBD2 (6 bases). The V gene lost 4 bases and the J gene lost 3 bases, with 12 bases spanning the gap. The germline V gene encodes CDR1 MNHEY and CDR2 SMNVEV (reference sequence). The CDR3 spans 14 residues. The CDR3 spells CASSSRGNKETQYF. DNA of the CDR3: TGTGCCAGCAGTTCCCGGGGGAACAAAGAGACCCAGTACTTC.

The chain employs TRBV12-3 or TRBV12-4 and TRBJ1-2; D might be TRBD1 (6 bases). The germline V and J ends were trimmed by 6 bases and 7 bases, with 18 bases remaining between them. The CDR3 contains 14 residues. CDR3 loop: CASRDAGQTFGYTF. The CDR3 DNA follows: TGTGCCAGCAGGGACGCTGGACAGACCTTTGGCTACACCTTC.

This clonotype was detected a few times. The genes are TRBV20-1 and TRBJ2-1; D may be TRBD2 (6 bases). The CDR3 covers 17 residues. CDR1 is DFQATT and CDR2 is SNEGSKA in the germline V gene (reference sequence). V was trimmed by 0 bases and J by 9 bases, leaving 24 bases between them. The CDR3 DNA reads TGCAGTGCTAGAGACCCAGGGCGGCGGGGACTGTACGGTGAGCAGTTCTTC. As protein: CSARDPGRRGLYGEQFF.